These 31 T cell receptor beta chains originate from one sample sequenced in a study of blood T cells in healthy people across ages. Then a second PCR, running roughly 7 to 11 cycles, was carried out with a sample-barcoded 5' primer and a J-beta primer mix. A single record per CDR3 protein comes from TCRdb applying MiXCR to the 5' RACE reads. The sample holds 750,000 to 850,000 distinct CDR3 sequences, approximately 25% seen once. These data were likewise used in another study, on T cells of mothers and their children.

Sequencing was carried out using blood. All receptors derive from a boy between 10 and 17 years old in good health.

This clonotype turned up a few times. The chain links TRBV21-1 to TRBJ2-5; whether TRBD2, the table's D call, matches the DNA was not checked. TRBV21-1 corresponds to a pseudogene. The CDR3 is made up of 15 amino acids. The DNA for the CDR3 is TGTGCCAGCAGCGCACCGACTAGCGGGATTGAGACCCAGTACTTC. Translating gives CASSAPTSGIETQYF.

In DNA form, the CDR3 reads TGTGCCAGCAGCAAACGGACAGGGCGGAGCTACGAGCAGTACTTC. Residues: CASSKRTGRSYEQYF. The gene calls are TRBV7-9 and TRBJ2-1; 8 nucleotides align to TRBD1. Matching the DNA end better, TRBJ2-7 makes the J call doubtful. The CDR3 is 15 amino acids. CDR1 is SEHNR and CDR2 is FQNEAQ in the germline V gene (reference sequence).

The rearrangement uses TRBV7-6 and TRBJ1-4, with 10 bases fitting TRBD1. In germline, CDR1 is SGHVS, CDR2 FNYEAQ. V lost 6 bases to trimming and J lost 8 bases; unmatched junction nucleotides: 6. This CDR3 has 14 residues. CDR3 sequence: CASSQTGGVEKLFF. As DNA, the CDR3 is TGTGCCAGCAGTCAGACAGGGGGCGTCGAAAAACTGTTTTTT.

The CDR3 nucleotides are TGTGCCAGCAGCTCCTATACAGGGTCGGGAGAGACCCAGTACTTC. Protein sequence: CASSSYTGSGETQYF. The chain links TRBV13 to TRBJ2-5; weak D call: TRBD1 (6 bases). CDR1 is PRHDT and CDR2 is FYEKMQ in the germline V gene (reference sequence). V lost 4 bases to trimming and J lost 4 bases, with 16 bases between them. This CDR3 spans 15 amino acids.

This clonotype was observed a handful of times. The gene calls are TRBV27 and TRBJ1-2, with D perhaps TRBD1 (6 bases). The V end was cut by 6 bases, the J end by 4 bases, with 15 bases between. The germline V gene has CDR1 MNHEY and CDR2 SMNVEV (reference sequence). This CDR3 has 14 residues. In DNA form, the CDR3 reads TGTGCCAGCAGCCCCAGGGGTCACGGCTATGGCTACACCTTC. It encodes CASSPRGHGYGYTF.

There are a few counts of this clonotype. CDR3 sequence: CASSSLAAIGDTQYF. The DNA for the CDR3 is TGTGCCAGCAGCTCACTAGCCGCCATCGGGGATACGCAGTATTTT. The chain joins TRBV7-9 to TRBJ2-3, with D possibly matching TRBD2 (6 bases). Germline V gives CDR1 SEHNR, CDR2 FQNEAQ (reference sequence). Trimming cost V 4 bases and J 6 bases, with 17 bases left between them. The CDR3 covers 15 residues.

This chain uses TRBV6-2 or TRBV6-3 with TRBJ1-2, with TRBD1 matching 7 bases. Germline V CDR1 and CDR2: MNHEY, SVGEGT. Trimming cost V 6 bases and J 2 bases; bases outside gene matches: 9. This CDR3 comprises 15 residues. The CDR3 here is CASRPPWGQNYGYTF. As DNA, the CDR3 is TGTGCCAGCAGACCTCCGTGGGGACAGAACTATGGCTACACCTTC.

The gene calls are TRBV7-3 and TRBJ1-4; TRBD1 matches at 7 bases. In germline, CDR1 is SGHTA, CDR2 FQGTGA. After removal of 6 bases from V and 6 bases from J, the junction contained 10 bases not matched to a gene. There are 15 residues in the CDR3. The CDR3 loop is CASRGTAWIDEKLFF. DNA of the CDR3: TGTGCCAGCAGGGGGACAGCCTGGATTGATGAAAAACTGTTTTTT.

A few counts support this clonotype. V and J are TRBV7-6 and TRBJ2-3, with no clear D. The V gene lost 1 base and the J gene lost 2 bases, with 10 bases spanning the gap. This CDR3 spans 15 amino acids. Germline V lookup: CDR1 SGHVS, CDR2 FNYEAQ. DNA for the CDR3: TGTGCCAGCAGCTTAGGGGCAGAAAACACAGATACGCAGTATTTT. It yields the protein CASSLGAENTDTQYF.

The sample holds a few counts of this clonotype. The J gene is TRBJ1-1, the V gene TRBV9; possible D gene TRBD1, 6 bases. Germline lookup yields CDR1 SGDLS and CDR2 YYNGEE. Trimming shortened V by 4 bases and J by 3 bases, and 13 bases separated the two germline ends. The CDR3 contains 14 residues. The CDR3 loop is CASSPPQGYTEAFF. For the CDR3, the DNA is TGTGCCAGCAGCCCCCCCCAGGGGTACACTGAAGCTTTCTTT.

Turning to this clonotype: A read error is possible here, since a much larger clone lies one base away. The chain employs TRBV27 and TRBJ1-1; weak D call: TRBD1 (6 bases). This CDR3 spans 13 amino acids. Germline CDR1 and CDR2: MNHEY and SMNVEV (reference sequence). The chain's CDR3 is CASSFGQNTETFF. CDR3 DNA sequence: TGTGCCAGCAGTTTTGGACAGAACACTGAAACTTTCTTT.

This chain links TRBV6-6 with TRBJ1-1; TRBD1 is a possible D gene (6 bases). Trimming removed 6 bases from V and 11 bases from J, with 19 bases in between. The CDR3 runs 13 residues. Germline V gives CDR1 MNHNY, CDR2 SVGAGI (reference sequence). The CDR3 here is CASRIEQGGAAFF. The CDR3 bases are TGTGCCAGCAGGATAGAACAGGGAGGGGCGGCTTTCTTT.

V gene TRBV28 combines with J gene TRBJ1-2; D gene ambiguous. Trimming cost V 6 bases and J 0 bases, with 11 bases left between them. Germline loops: CDR1 MDHEN, CDR2 SYDVKM. The CDR3 length is 14 residues. The CDR3 region has the DNA TGTGCCAGCAGCCTCCCCCCACCTAACTATGGCTACACCTTC. Its translation: CASSLPPPNYGYTF.

The sample holds a few counts of this clonotype. The chain has TRBV29-1 and TRBJ2-7; D is ambiguous. V was trimmed by 5 bases and J by 0 bases, leaving 11 bases between them. The germline V gene has CDR1 SQVTM and CDR2 ANQGSEA. The CDR3 consists of 13 residues. In DNA form, the CDR3 reads TGCAGCGTTCTAGGGCAGCTCTCCTACGAGCAGTACTTC. This sequence encodes CSVLGQLSYEQYF.

Concerning this clonotype itself: A read error may produce the germline difference seen at one junction end. This chain joins TRBV25-1 and TRBJ2-5; tentatively, D is TRBD2 (5 bases). The DNA end lines up better with TRBJ2-1; the J call may be wrong. The germline V gene encodes CDR1 MGHDK and CDR2 SYGVNS. The CDR3 runs to 13 residues. The CDR3 DNA is TGTGCCAGCAGAGGCGGGTCCTTCAATGAGCAGTTCTTC. It is translated as CASRGGSFNEQFF.

The chain employs TRBV11-2 and TRBJ2-7, with a tentative D call TRBD2 (6 bases). Trimming shortened V by 4 bases and J by 6 bases, and 19 bases separated the two germline ends. Germline V gives CDR1 SGHAT, CDR2 FQNNGV. The length of the CDR3 is 15 residues. CDR3 residues: CASSSTQGGGLEQYF. The CDR3 DNA sequence: TGTGCCAGCAGCTCAACCCAAGGCGGAGGGCTCGAGCAGTACTTC.

The gene calls are TRBV9 and TRBJ1-1; D unclear. The germline V gene encodes CDR1 SGDLS and CDR2 YYNGEE. The CDR3 spans 13 residues. Trimming removed 0 bases at V and 5 bases at J, with 8 bases between. As DNA, the CDR3 is TGTGCCAGCAGCGTAGCTTCGGGGACTGAAGCTTTCTTT. It encodes CASSVASGTEAFF.

This clonotype was seen a handful of times. The J gene is TRBJ1-1, the V gene TRBV29-1, with D perhaps TRBD1 (5 bases). Trimming shortened V by 2 bases and J by 1 base, and 14 bases separated the two germline ends. CDR1 and CDR2 from the germline V gene are SQVTM and ANQGSEA. The CDR3 length is 15 residues. The CDR3 reads CSVELGRRTNTEAFF. The CDR3, as DNA: TGCAGCGTTGAACTGGGACGGAGGACGAACACTGAAGCTTTCTTT.

The V and J genes are TRBV28 and TRBJ2-1; unclear D gene. CDR1 and CDR2 (germline): MDHEN, SYDVKM. Trimming left V 3 bases short and J 14 bases short, with 14 bases between. The CDR3 has 12 amino acids. CDR3 bases: TGTGCCAGCAGTTTTTTAGGGTTAGGGAAGTTCTTC. Its translation is CASSFLGLGKFF.

J is TRBJ2-4 and V is TRBV20-1, with 13 bases aligning to TRBD2. Germline V CDR1 and CDR2: DFQATT, SNEGSKA (reference sequence). J was trimmed by 5 bases and V by 5 bases; bases with no gene match: 3. The CDR3 covers 14 residues. The CDR3 protein is CSARTSGSQNIQYF. The CDR3 nucleotides read TGCAGTGCTCGGACTAGCGGGAGTCAAAACATTCAGTACTTC.

The chain is built from TRBV30 and TRBJ2-6; D remains ambiguous. V was trimmed by 3 bases and J by 2 bases, leaving 8 bases between them. The CDR3 covers 14 residues. Per germline, CDR1 GTSNPN and CDR2 SVGIG (reference sequence). The CDR3 bases are TGTGCCTGGAGGGTAATGACTGGGGCCAACGTCCTGACTTTC. This gives the protein CAWRVMTGANVLTF. The whole variable domain, filled in from reference TRBV30 and TRBJ2-6, reads SQTIHQWPATLVQPVGSPLSLECTVEGTSNPNLYWYRQAAGRGLQLLFYSVGIGQISSEVPQNLSASRPQDRQFILSSKKLLLSDSGFYLCAWRVMTGANVLTFGAGSRLTVL.

This clonotype has just a few counts. DNA of the CDR3: TGTGCCAGCAGCGGCCAGACACTTAACTATGGCTACACCTTC. This encodes CASSGQTLNYGYTF. The chain carries TRBV9 and TRBJ1-2; no clear D. V lost 3 bases to trimming and J lost 1 base, with 10 bases between them. The germline V gene encodes CDR1 SGDLS and CDR2 YYNGEE. This CDR3 is built from 14 residues. Combining the CDR3 with reference TRBV9 and TRBJ1-2 gives the whole variable domain DSGVTQTPKHLITATGQRVTLRCSPRSGDLSVYWYQQSLDQGLQFLIQYYNGEERAKGNILERFSAQQFPDLHSELNLSSLELGDSALYFCASSGQTLNYGYTFGSGTRLTVV.

The chain links TRBV7-9 to TRBJ1-2, with D uncertain. V was clipped by 1 base and J by 4 bases, with 10 bases between them. CDR1 SEHNR and CDR2 FQNEAQ come from the germline V gene (reference sequence). CDR3 size: 14 residues. The CDR3 DNA reads as TGTGCCAGCAGCTTAGATCCCGGGAGCTATGGCTACACCTTC. Its protein is CASSLDPGSYGYTF.

This clonotype has more than one count but fewer than ten. The rearrangement links TRBV4-1 to TRBJ1-5; no firm D call. The CDR3 has 16 residues. In germline, CDR1 is MGHRA, CDR2 YSYEKL. Trimming removed 3 bases at V and 5 bases at J, with 17 bases between. CDR3 residues: CASSQGDPTTHQPQHF. The CDR3 region has the DNA TGCGCCAGCAGCCAGGGAGACCCGACGACCCATCAGCCCCAGCATTTT.

This clonotype was counted a few times. The junction differs from germline at one of its ends, possibly a read error. The gene calls are TRBV6-2 or TRBV6-3 and TRBJ2-5, with D perhaps TRBD2 (6 bases). Germline values: CDR1 MNHEY, CDR2 SVGEGT. This CDR3 comprises 12 residues. This CDR3 is CASSYPGLGPFF. CDR3 in DNA: TGTGCCAGCAGTTACCCGGGACTCGGTCCGTTCTTC.

This chain connects TRBV7-4 to TRBJ1-2; the match to TRBD1 covers 9 bases. CDR1 is SGHVT and CDR2 is SQSDAQ in the germline V gene. After removal of 6 bases from V and 0 bases from J, the junction contained 20 bases not matched to a gene. There are 20 residues in the CDR3. The CDR3 loop reads CASRRHFGTGLGAANYGYTF. Written as DNA, the CDR3 is TGTGCCAGCAGGCGTCACTTCGGGACAGGGTTAGGGGCGGCTAACTATGGCTACACCTTC. Variable domain in full (rest from reference TRBV7-4 and TRBJ1-2): GAGVSQSPRYKVAKRGRDVALRCDSISGHVTLYWYRQTLGQGSEVLTYSQSDAQRDKSGRPSGRFSAERPERSVSTLKIQRTEQGDSAVYLCASRRHFGTGLGAANYGYTFGSGTRLTVV.

This clonotype was seen a few times. V usage is TRBV29-1 and J usage is TRBJ2-1; maybe TRBD1 (5 bases). Trimming took 7 bases from V and 0 from J, leaving 10 bases between them. This CDR3 is 13 amino acids long. Germline V gene data show CDR1 as SQVTM and CDR2 as ANQGSEA. The chain's CDR3 is CSGGAPSYNEQFF. The CDR3 DNA follows: TGCAGCGGTGGGGCCCCCTCCTACAATGAGCAGTTCTTC.

About this clonotype itself: Mismatch with germline at one junction end may stem from a read error. The genes are TRBV30 and TRBJ1-3; D call uncertain. CDR1 GTSNPN and CDR2 SVGIG come from the germline V gene (reference sequence). The CDR3 extends over 11 amino acids. The CDR3 nucleotides read TGTGCCGCAACCCGGGGAAACACCATGTATTTT. Protein sequence: CAATRGNTMYF.

The chain uses TRBV7-2 and TRBJ1-2, with D unclear. The CDR3 consists of 16 residues. Trimming shortened V by 1 base and J by 4 bases, and 16 bases separated the two germline ends. Per the germline V gene, CDR1 is SGHTA and CDR2 is FQGNSA. Here the CDR3 reads CASSLEPAGVAYGYTF. The CDR3 coding sequence is TGTGCCAGCAGCTTAGAACCAGCCGGGGTGGCCTATGGCTACACCTTC.

This rearrangement joins TRBV7-2 to TRBJ2-3, with 11 bases aligning to TRBD2. CDR3 size: 16 residues. Per the germline V gene, CDR1 is SGHTA and CDR2 is FQGNSA. The V gene end was trimmed by 4 bases and the J gene end by 0 bases; junction bases not matched to a gene: 3. The CDR3 region is CASSYRLAGSTDTQYF. Here the CDR3 DNA reads TGTGCCAGCAGCTACCGACTAGCGGGAAGCACAGATACGCAGTATTTT. Supplemented by reference TRBV7-2 and TRBJ2-3, the full variable domain reads GAGVSQSPSNKVTEKGKDVELRCDPISGHTALYWYRQSLGQGLEFLIYFQGNSAPDKSGLPSDRFSAERTGGSVSTLTIQRTQQEDSAVYLCASSYRLAGSTDTQYFGPGTRLTVL.

The rearrangement links TRBV5-6 to TRBJ2-5; tentative D call: TRBD2 (5 bases). This CDR3 region has 15 residues. The germline V and J ends were trimmed by 4 bases and 2 bases, with 15 bases remaining between them. The germline gives CDR1 SGHDT, CDR2 YYEEEE. The CDR3 loop is CASSALELLQETQYF. CDR3 sequence (DNA): TGTGCCAGCAGCGCACTAGAGTTGCTACAAGAGACCCAGTACTTC.